The clone carrying this TCR beta chain was observed once. Sequenced by immunoSEQ multiplex PCR; TCRdb stores in-frame clones only, minus some. The sample has about 13,000 clones, roughly 86% seen once. This entry belongs to a study of sequential checkpoint blockade in melanoma. For the study at large: Arm A got nivolumab then ipilimumab; arm B the reverse, 1:1.

Treatment in this sample: randomized to nivolumab then ipilimumab (arm A) or the reverse (arm B). None of the patients previously received DNA-damaging chemotherapy. From thawed PBMCs, live CD3+CD8+ cells negative for CD19 and CD56 were sorted. The V and J ends lost 11 bases and 5 bases respectively, with 12 bases between them. Per germline, CDR1 MNHNS and CDR2 SASEGT. There are 11 residues in the CDR3. The origin of this receptor is a human donor with melanoma. Sample: CD8+ T cells sorted from blood (inferred from file names), taken from a patient given nivolumab and ipilimumab in sequence. This chain connects TRBV6-1 to TRBJ1-2; D is unresolved. The CDR3 coding sequence is TGTGCCGCAACGGCGGGGTATGGCTACACCTTC. As protein: CAATAGYGYTF.